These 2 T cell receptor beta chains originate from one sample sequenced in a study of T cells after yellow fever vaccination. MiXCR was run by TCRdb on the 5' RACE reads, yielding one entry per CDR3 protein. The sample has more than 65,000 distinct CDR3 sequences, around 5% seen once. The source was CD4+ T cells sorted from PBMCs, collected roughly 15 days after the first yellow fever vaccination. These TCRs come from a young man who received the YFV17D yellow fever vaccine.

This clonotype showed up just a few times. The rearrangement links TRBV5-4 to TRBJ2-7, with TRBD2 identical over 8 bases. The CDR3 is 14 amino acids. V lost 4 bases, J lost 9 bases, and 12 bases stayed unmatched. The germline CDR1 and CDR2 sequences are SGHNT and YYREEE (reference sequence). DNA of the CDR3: TGTGCCAGCAGCCAAACAGGCTACGGGGGGGGGCAGTACTTC. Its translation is CASSQTGYGGGQYF.

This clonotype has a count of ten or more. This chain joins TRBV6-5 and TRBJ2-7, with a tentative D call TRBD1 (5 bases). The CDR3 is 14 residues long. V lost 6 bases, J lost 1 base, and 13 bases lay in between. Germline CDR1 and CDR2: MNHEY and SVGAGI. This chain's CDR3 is CASSANQGSYEQYF. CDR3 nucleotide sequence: TGTGCCAGCAGCGCCAACCAGGGATCCTACGAGCAGTACTTC.